This TCR beta chain was sequenced in a study of CD8 T cells in ankylosing spondylitis. Study observations and caveats: Reportedly, matched ankylosing spondylitis synovial fluid was significantly enriched for disease-linked clones. It appeared that ankylosing spondylitis blood was characterized by a TCR beta motif of several highly homologous variants.

Each CDR3 protein is one row after TCRdb ran MiXCR on the 5' RACE reads. This sample carries some 150,000 distinct CDR3 sequences, around 42% of them seen once, and the ten largest clones take 13% to 15%. On this clonotype: The antigen is not known.

The J segment lost 10 bases and the V segment lost 3 bases, leaving 13 bases of the junction unmatched. In germline, CDR1 is PRHDT, CDR2 FYEKMQ (reference sequence). The CDR3 is 16 residues long. The gene calls are TRBV13 and TRBJ2-1; 9 positions agree with TRBD1. Sequencing used synovial fluid, either unsorted or a sorted T cell fraction (not recorded which). This receptor was identified in a male donor with ankylosing spondylitis. The DNA for the CDR3 is TGTGCCAGCAGCTTTGTACAGGGGGCGATCCACGGCGAGCAGTTCTTC. Amino acids: CASSFVQGAIHGEQFF. Full variable domain (missing parts from reference TRBV13 and TRBJ2-1): AAGVIQSPRHLIKEKRETATLKCYPIPRHDTVYWYQQGPGQDPQFLISFYEKMQSDKGSIPDRFSAQQFSDYHSELNMSSLELGDSALYFCASSFVQGAIHGEQFFGPGTRLTVL.